These 32 T cell receptor beta chains came from one sample sequenced in a study of HIV-infected patients and healthy controls. Alpha and beta constant-region primers primed reverse transcription of around 0.5 ug RNA. Alpha and beta chain libraries were made separately by chain-specific third strand synthesis with multiplexing indices. TCRdb independently ran MiXCR on the 5' RACE reads; one entry per CDR3 protein. The sample has about 8,600 distinct CDR3 sequences, approximately 8.3% seen once. Follow-up blood was drawn about 14 weeks, roughly three months, after antiretroviral therapy began. Whole blood was used without fractionation, so all unsorted peripheral T cells were included. The source material was blood, sampled during antiretroviral therapy. Receptors were obtained from an adult with HIV infection.

This clonotype was detected many times. The chain joins TRBV3-1 to TRBJ2-3; possibly TRBD2 for D (5 bases). The CDR3 covers 12 residues. The germline V and J ends were trimmed by 4 bases and 7 bases, with 9 bases remaining between them. CDR1 is LGHDT and CDR2 is YNNKEL in the germline V gene (reference sequence). The CDR3 spells CASSPDSYTQYF. The DNA for the CDR3 is TGTGCCAGCAGCCCGGACTCTTATACGCAGTATTTT.

Ten or more counts support this clonotype. This chain joins TRBV4-1 and TRBJ2-3; TRBD1 aligns across 9 bases. The CDR3 contains 19 residues. The V gene end was trimmed by 4 bases and the J gene end by 1 base; junction bases not matched to a gene: 15. The germline gives CDR1 MGHRA, CDR2 YSYEKL. CDR3 bases: TGCGCCAGCAGCCGAGATACCGGGACAGGGATCTTTGGCACAGATACGCAGTATTTT. Its protein product is CASSRDTGTGIFGTDTQYF.

This clonotype was recorded at least ten times. The genes are TRBV6-2 or TRBV6-3 and TRBJ2-3, with D uncertain. CDR3 length: 15 amino acids. Per the germline V gene, CDR1 is MNHEY and CDR2 is SVGEGT. Trimming left V 6 bases short and J 5 bases short, with 18 bases between. The CDR3 loop reads CASRDALGALDTQYF. The CDR3 DNA reads TGTGCCAGCAGGGACGCCCTTGGAGCTCTAGATACGCAGTATTTT.

Ten or more counts support this clonotype. The chain employs TRBV3-1 and TRBJ2-7, with TRBD2 identical over 13 bases. This CDR3 is 18 amino acids long. Germline V gene sequence: CDR1 LGHDT, CDR2 YNNKEL (reference sequence). J was trimmed by 4 bases and V by 4 bases; bases with no gene match: 13. Here the CDR3 reads CASSPKATVTSGGYEQYV. In DNA, the CDR3 is TGTGCCAGCAGCCCGAAGGCCACAGTGACTAGCGGGGGGTACGAGCAGTACGTC.

By share of the sample, this clonotype is medium-sized. The rearrangement joins TRBV3-1 to TRBJ2-5; 8 bases line up with TRBD1. J lost 8 bases, V lost 3 bases, and 5 bases had no gene match. The V gene's germline CDR1 is LGHDT and CDR2 YNNKEL (reference sequence). The CDR3 totals 13 residues. CDR3 in amino acids: CASSQGQAITQYF. CDR3 coding DNA: TGTGCCAGCAGCCAGGGACAGGCGATAACCCAGTACTTC.

There are many counts of this clonotype. CDR3 coding DNA: TGCAGTGCTAGAGAGGGGGCGGTTGAAGCTTTCTTT. Translated, it gives CSAREGAVEAFF. This sequence joins TRBV20-1 and TRBJ1-1; D possibly corresponds to TRBD1 (6 bases). V was shortened by 0 bases and J by 7 bases, with 9 bases between the two germline ends. CDR1 is DFQATT, CDR2 SNEGSKA, per germline (reference sequence). The CDR3 spans 12 residues.

In this sample, this clonotype is medium-sized. The chain employs TRBV29-1 and TRBJ1-4, with D possibly being TRBD1 (6 bases). Trimming left V 7 bases short and J 2 bases short, with 17 bases between. The germline gives CDR1 SQVTM, CDR2 ANQGSEA. This CDR3 is built from 15 residues. Here the CDR3 DNA reads TGCAGCGCCTCCCCAGGGGATCCTACTAATGAAAAACTGTTTTTT. It yields the protein CSASPGDPTNEKLFF.

This clonotype occurred many times. The chain is built from TRBV5-6 and TRBJ2-2; TRBD2 is a possible D gene (7 bases). V lost 5 bases, J lost 3 bases, and 14 bases lay in between. The CDR3 has 15 amino acids. Germline CDR1 is SGHDT and CDR2 is YYEEEE. CDR3 in DNA: TGTGCCAGCAGACCGCCGGGGGGCTACACCGGGGAGCTGTTTTTT. Residues: CASRPPGGYTGELFF.

This clonotype was seen more than once but under ten times. The gene calls are TRBV6-5 and TRBJ1-5, with D unresolved. The V end lost 10 bases, the J end lost 3 bases, and 16 bases lay between the germline ends. Germline loops: CDR1 MNHEY, CDR2 SVGAGI. This CDR3 spans 14 amino acids. Here the CDR3 reads CATGEDEANQPQHF. Here the CDR3 DNA reads TGTGCCACCGGGGAAGACGAGGCCAATCAGCCCCAGCATTTT.

V is TRBV5-1 and J is TRBJ2-2; 12 nucleotides match TRBD2. This CDR3 spans 18 amino acids. CDR1 is SGHRS, CDR2 YFSETQ, per germline. With 4 bases clipped from V and 1 base from J, the junction kept 8 bases outside the gene matches. DNA of the CDR3: TGCGCCAGCAGCCGTATGACGGGACTAGCGGGGAACACCGGGGAGCTGTTTTTT. Translation: CASSRMTGLAGNTGELFF.

This sequence joins TRBV2 and TRBJ2-5; 12 bases align to TRBD2. CDR1 and CDR2 (germline): SNHLY, FYNNEI. There are 14 residues in the CDR3. The J segment lost 3 bases and the V segment lost 4 bases, leaving 0 bases of the junction unmatched. The DNA for the CDR3 is TGTGCCAGCAGTGGGACTAGCGGGGAAGAGACCCAGTACTTC. Its translation is CASSGTSGEETQYF. The full variable domain, with the rest looked up from reference TRBV2 and TRBJ2-5, is EPEVTQTPSHQVTQMGQEVILRCVPISNHLYFYWYRQILGQKVEFLVSFYNNEISEKSEIFDDQFSVERPDGSNFTLKIRSTKLEDSAMYFCASSGTSGEETQYFGPGTRLLVL.

This clonotype has ten or more counts. The V call is TRBV7-9, the J call TRBJ1-2; D remains ambiguous. The V end was cut by 7 bases, the J end by 4 bases, with 13 bases between. The CDR3 spans 13 residues. Germline lookup yields CDR1 SEHNR and CDR2 FQNEAQ (reference sequence). The CDR3 DNA follows: TGTGCCAGCAAGCTCGAGGCAGCCTATGGCTACACCTTC. It translates to CASKLEAAYGYTF.

By share, this clonotype counts as medium-sized. J is TRBJ1-3 and V is TRBV30; tentative D call: TRBD1 (6 bases). Deletions cut 2 bases from V and 2 bases from J, with 16 bases between. Germline V gene lookup returns CDR1 GTSNPN and CDR2 SVGIG (reference sequence). The CDR3 totals 16 residues. The CDR3: CAWSNAGTRPGNTIYF. In DNA form, the CDR3 reads TGTGCCTGGAGTAACGCCGGGACACGACCTGGAAACACCATATATTTT.

Judged by abundance, this clonotype is medium-sized (0.01 to 0.1%). The chain links TRBV9 to TRBJ1-2; D perhaps matches TRBD1 (6 bases). There are 15 residues in the CDR3. With 2 bases removed from V and 7 bases from J, the gap between germline ends came to 18 bases. From germline, CDR1 is SGDLS and CDR2 YYNGEE. CDR3 protein: CASSVRQDGLGGYTF. DNA of the CDR3: TGTGCCAGCAGCGTGAGACAGGACGGTTTAGGTGGCTACACCTTC.

By sample share, this clonotype is medium-sized. The CDR3 sequence: CATSWDDGYTF. The CDR3 DNA sequence: TGTGCCACCAGCTGGGACGACGGCTACACCTTC. The chain combines TRBV24-1 with TRBJ1-2; weak D call: TRBD1 (5 bases). Per the germline V gene, CDR1 is KGHDR and CDR2 is SFDVKD. V lost 7 bases and J lost 8, with 10 bases in between. CDR3 length equals 11 residues.

This clonotype was counted many times. This sequence joins TRBV5-1 and TRBJ1-2; TRBD1 is a possible D gene (6 bases). V was shortened by 1 base and J by 6 bases, with 13 bases between the two germline ends. This CDR3 spans 14 amino acids. Germline V gene lookup returns CDR1 SGHRS and CDR2 YFSETQ. The CDR3 region has the DNA TGCGCCAGCAGCTTGCAGGGGTCGGGTGATGGCTACACCTTC. Amino acid sequence: CASSLQGSGDGYTF.

The sample holds many counts of this clonotype. V usage is TRBV7-9 and J usage is TRBJ2-3; 8 positions match TRBD2. The CDR3 runs to 16 residues. J gave up 3 bases and V 6 bases, and 11 bases lay outside the gene matches. Germline CDR1 reads SEHNR; CDR2 reads FQNEAQ (reference sequence). CDR3 loop: CASSWTSRGRTDTQYF. The CDR3 coding sequence is TGTGCCAGCAGTTGGACTAGCCGGGGACGGACAGATACGCAGTATTTT.

This clonotype was seen ten or more times. V usage is TRBV2 and J usage is TRBJ2-1, with 7 nucleotides matching TRBD1. The CDR3 extends over 13 amino acids. Germline loops: CDR1 SNHLY, CDR2 FYNNEI. Trimming took 8 bases from V and 6 from J; bases not matched to a gene: 7. The CDR3 region is CASGKGQRNEQFF. The CDR3, as DNA: TGTGCCAGCGGAAAGGGACAGCGCAATGAGCAGTTCTTC.

This clonotype is classed as medium-sized. The chain uses TRBV7-7 and TRBJ1-1; D ambiguous. V was clipped by 2 bases and J by 1 base, with 5 bases between them. Per germline, CDR1 SSHAT and CDR2 FNYEAQ (reference sequence). The CDR3 loop spans 13 amino acids. CDR3 DNA sequence: TGTGCCAGCAGCTTACAGTGGAACACTGAAGCTTTCTTT. Amino acid sequence: CASSLQWNTEAFF. The whole variable domain, remainder taken from reference TRBV7-7 and TRBJ1-1, is GAGVSQSPRYKVTKRGQDVTLRCDPISSHATLYWYQQALGQGPEFLTYFNYEAQPDKSGLPSDRFSAERPEGSISTLTIQRTEQRDSAMYRCASSLQWNTEAFFGQGTRLTVV.

This clonotype was observed a few times. The V gene is TRBV27, the J gene TRBJ1-4; TRBD1 matches 10 bases. The CDR3 covers 13 residues. The germline gives CDR1 MNHEY, CDR2 SMNVEV (reference sequence). The V and J ends lost 7 bases and 6 bases, in that order; junction bases with no gene match: 2. The CDR3 DNA is TGTGCCAGCAAGACAGGGGGCTATGAAAAACTGTTTTTT. It yields the protein CASKTGGYEKLFF.

This clonotype was recorded at least ten times. V usage is TRBV19 and J usage is TRBJ2-2; no firm D call. CDR1 is LNHDA and CDR2 is SQIVND in the germline V gene (reference sequence). Trimming left V 2 bases short and J 5 bases short, with 9 bases between. The CDR3 is made up of 14 amino acids. CDR3 region: CASSITRLTGELFF. CDR3 DNA: TGTGCCAGTAGTATAACGCGTCTTACCGGGGAGCTGTTTTTT.

There are a few counts of this clonotype. The rearrangement links TRBV5-1 to TRBJ2-3; 9 bases match TRBD2. From germline, CDR1 is SGHRS and CDR2 YFSETQ. J gave up 0 bases and V 5 bases, and 7 bases lay outside the gene matches. This CDR3 contains 16 residues. This chain's CDR3 is CASRGRLAASTDTQYF. CDR3 coding DNA: TGCGCCAGCAGGGGACGACTAGCGGCTAGCACAGATACGCAGTATTTT.

The rearrangement links TRBV7-9 to TRBJ2-4, with 8 nucleotides matching TRBD2. Germline loops: CDR1 SEHNR, CDR2 FQNEAQ (reference sequence). CDR3 size: 20 residues. V was pared by 4 bases and J by 5 bases, with 22 bases of the junction left unmatched. CDR3 DNA: TGTGCCAGCAGCTCCCCTAGCGGGCCAAAAAAAAGGAACCCCGAAAACATTCAGTACTTC. It specifies CASSSPSGPKKRNPENIQYF.

In this sample, this clonotype is hyperexpanded. This chain joins TRBV4-1 and TRBJ1-4; D gene uncertain. The CDR3 is made up of 15 amino acids. V dropped 0 bases and J dropped 8 bases, with 13 bases sitting between them. Germline V gene sequence: CDR1 MGHRA, CDR2 YSYEKL. DNA of the CDR3: TGCGCCAGCAGCCAAGATGCAGGCGGCGGCGAAAAACTGTTTTTT. It codes for CASSQDAGGGEKLFF.

This clonotype is labeled medium-sized (0.01 to 0.1%). The chain is built from TRBV7-9 and TRBJ2-3; TRBD2 matches at 13 bases. Germline CDR1 SEHNR, CDR2 FQNEAQ (reference sequence). CDR3 size: 21 residues. Germline trimming cut 5 bases from V and 0 bases from J; bases unmatched to any gene: 17. The CDR3 coding sequence is TGTGCCAGCAGCCCACCCCCTGGACTAGCGGGAGCCCTAGCAAGCACAGATACGCAGTATTTT. Translated: CASSPPPGLAGALASTDTQYF.

This clonotype was counted at least ten times. The rearrangement uses TRBV6-5 and TRBJ1-1, with a weak D call TRBD1 (5 bases). The germline V gene has CDR1 MNHEY and CDR2 SVGAGI. There are 13 residues in the CDR3. Trimming left V 2 bases short and J 1 base short, with 5 bases between. The CDR3 region has the DNA TGTGCCAGCAGTTACCAGGGGAACACTGAAGCTTTCTTT. As protein: CASSYQGNTEAFF.

This clonotype was recorded many times. The chain employs TRBV19 and TRBJ1-5, with D perhaps matching TRBD1 (5 bases). This CDR3 is built from 15 residues. V gave up 3 bases and J gave up 1 base, with 10 bases separating them. Germline V gene data show CDR1 as LNHDA and CDR2 as SQIVND (reference sequence). Here the CDR3 reads CASSISGGSNQPQHF. The CDR3 DNA sequence: TGTGCCAGTAGTATTTCGGGGGGAAGCAATCAGCCCCAGCATTTT. Full variable domain (missing parts from reference TRBV19 and TRBJ1-5): DGGITQSPKYLFRKEGQNVTLSCEQNLNHDAMYWYRQDPGQGLRLIYYSQIVNDFQKGDIAEGYSVSREKKESFPLTVTSAQKNPTAFYLCASSISGGSNQPQHFGDGTRLSIL.

This clonotype rates as medium-sized. The V gene is TRBV4-1, the J gene TRBJ2-1; D is perhaps TRBD2 (5 bases). The CDR3 is made up of 11 amino acids. V dropped 4 bases and J dropped 10 bases, with 8 bases sitting between them. CDR1 and CDR2 (germline): MGHRA, YSYEKL. The CDR3 DNA sequence: TGCGCCAGCAGCCTCTCGGGAGAGCAGTTCTTC. Encoded protein: CASSLSGEQFF.

The table lists this clonotype with many counts. The chain uses TRBV10-2 and TRBJ1-1; D gene uncertain. V shed 4 bases and J shed 3 bases, with 3 bases lying between them. Germline V CDR1 and CDR2: WSHSY, SAAADI. There are 11 residues in the CDR3. The CDR3 spells CASSGDTEAFF. CDR3 coding DNA: TGCGCCAGCAGTGGGGACACTGAAGCTTTCTTT.

This clonotype was seen ten or more times. The J gene is TRBJ2-1, the V gene TRBV20-1; 8 bases match TRBD2. Germline V lookup: CDR1 DFQATT, CDR2 SNEGSKA (reference sequence). V was clipped by 6 bases and J by 5 bases; unmatched bases: 12. This CDR3 has 15 residues. DNA for the CDR3: TGCAGTGCGATCCTCCCAGCGGGGGTGAACAATGAGCAGTTCTTC. Protein product: CSAILPAGVNNEQFF.

A few counts support this clonotype. The rearrangement uses TRBV4-1 and TRBJ1-2; D might be TRBD1 (6 bases). The V and J ends lost 1 base and 2 bases respectively, with 8 bases between them. CDR1 MGHRA and CDR2 YSYEKL come from the germline V gene. This CDR3 region has 14 residues. CDR3 loop: CASSQVTGNYGYTF. The CDR3 nucleotides are TGCGCCAGCAGCCAAGTGACAGGAAACTATGGCTACACCTTC.

The table lists this clonotype with many counts. V is TRBV19 and J is TRBJ2-6, with a weak D call TRBD1 (6 bases). CDR1 is LNHDA, CDR2 SQIVND, per germline (reference sequence). V lost 4 bases to trimming and J lost 1 base, with 11 bases between them. The CDR3 loop spans 16 amino acids. Here the CDR3 DNA reads TGTGCCAGTAGTAACAGGGCGATTTCTGGGGCCAACGTCCTGACTTTC. Encoded protein: CASSNRAISGANVLTF.